The clone carrying this T cell receptor (beta chain) was seen many times. Its antigen is not identified. The data were obtained in a study of T cells in Graves' hyperthyroidism and ophthalmopathy. Study in general: Peripheral blood was collected at initial diagnosis, before any treatment. Study-wide results and limits: Blood also carried most thyroid clonotypes expanded above 0.001.

Regions amplified from RNA transcripts were the TCR beta CDR3 regions. HTBI primers were the set used in a first-round RT-PCR of the TCR CDR3. TCRdb redid the calling of the multiplex PCR reads with MiXCR, one entry per CDR3 protein. This table holds about 760,000 distinct CDR3 sequences, over 35% found once. The V gene's germline CDR1 is LNHDA and CDR2 SQIVND (reference sequence). The CDR3 covers 11 residues. Trimming removed 8 bases from V and 5 bases from J; junction bases left unmatched: 2. The rearrangement joins TRBV19 to TRBJ1-1, with 7 bases aligning to TRBD1. This receptor was obtained from a middle-aged woman with Graves' hyperthyroidism. What was sequenced was blood. CDR3 amino acids: CASAQGTEAFF. The DNA of the CDR3 is TGTGCCAGTGCACAGGGGACTGAAGCTTTCTTT.